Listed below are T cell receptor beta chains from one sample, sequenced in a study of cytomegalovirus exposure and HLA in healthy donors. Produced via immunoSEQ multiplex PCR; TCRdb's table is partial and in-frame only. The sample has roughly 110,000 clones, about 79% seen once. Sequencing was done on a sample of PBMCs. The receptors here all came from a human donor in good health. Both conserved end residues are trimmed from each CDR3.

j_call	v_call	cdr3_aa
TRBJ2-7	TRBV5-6	ASSVSAGGRYEQY
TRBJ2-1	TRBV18	ASSPGGGEQF
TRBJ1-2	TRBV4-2	ASSREDRGRGYT
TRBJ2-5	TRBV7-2	ASSLGGLAGVVVETQY
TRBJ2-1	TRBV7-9	ASSLRGLGVYEQF
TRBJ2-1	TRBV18	ASSSPRQHYNEQF
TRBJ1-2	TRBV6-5	ASSYSISDGYT
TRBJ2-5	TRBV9	ASSVDVAGGSETQY
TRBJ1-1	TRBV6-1	ASSELGITEAF
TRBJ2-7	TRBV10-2	ASAAVYYEQY
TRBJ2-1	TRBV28	ASRTSGSYNEQF
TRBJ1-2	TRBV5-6	ASIPTGGNDYGYT
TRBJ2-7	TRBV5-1	ASTESGVAGNEQY
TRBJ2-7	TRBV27	ARRELLSYEQY
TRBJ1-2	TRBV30	ASQSLQDYGYT
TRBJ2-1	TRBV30	AWSWGDSYNEQF
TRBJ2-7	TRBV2	ASSERRLAGPYEQY
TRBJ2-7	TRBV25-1	ATSRVGGGFGSEQY
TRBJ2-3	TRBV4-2	ASSQDFRDTQY
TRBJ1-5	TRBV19	ASSIGGQGAIQPQH
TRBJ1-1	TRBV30	ALSQNTEAF
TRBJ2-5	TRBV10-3	AIGDRGRGETQY
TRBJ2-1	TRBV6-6	ASSYGQGGVDEQF
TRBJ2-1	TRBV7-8	ASSFTGGAYNEQF